This T cell receptor (beta chain) was observed in a study of T cell responses to AZD1222 COVID-19 vaccine. Findings and caveats of the study: At 160-218 and 743-854, vaccine-associated CD4 TCRs were dominant, and they spanned spike. Repertoire sampling was restricted to post-peak T cell response timepoints. Targeting of unmutated variant regions was reportedly seen in nearly half of spike-specific TCRs. Donors, mostly white British, included more females; clonal diversity was possibly underestimated.

Data came from immunoSEQ multiplex PCR; TCRdb stores just in-frame clones and leaves some out. The sample gives under 150,000 clones, 85% to 95% of which show up once; roughly 0.91% is in the top ten. This clone appeared a single time. What it binds is not known. Germline V lookup: CDR1 MNHNY, CDR2 SVGAGI (reference sequence). The CDR3 length is 14 residues. V lost 2 bases and J 5 bases, leaving 10 bases between the germline ends. The V gene is TRBV6-6, the J gene TRBJ1-5; D might be TRBD1 (6 bases). The receptor was derived from an adult in good health. This specimen was peripheral blood, taken on day 0 of AZD1222 vaccination. CDR3 nucleotide sequence: TGTGCCAGCAGTTACCTCCCAGGGGATCAGCCCCAGCATTTT. This encodes CASSYLPGDQPQHF.